The clone carrying this T cell receptor beta chain was recorded many times. Its antigen is undetermined. The CDR3 contains 15 residues. Trimming took 3 bases from V and 0 from J; bases not matched to a gene: 3. Germline lookup yields CDR1 SEHNR and CDR2 FQNEAQ (reference sequence). This record comes from a study of T-cell memory formation after mild COVID-19. Background on the study: Most TCR clusters belonged to a single donor. General study findings and limits: Cross-reactive memory apparently joined, as some responding clones appeared in pre-infection memory. Contracting clones from day 15 to 85 showed balanced CD4/CD8; later expanders favored CD4+.

MiXCR, run by TCRdb on the 5' RACE reads, gives a single entry per CDR3 protein. The table records 380,000 or so distinct CDR3 sequences, approximately 14% of them present only once. J is TRBJ2-3 and V is TRBV7-9; 7 bases fit TRBD1. The TCR originated in a man younger than 35 who had mild COVID-19 (a few samples of this study predate the infection). Cell type and time point are not known. Sequencing used PBMCs or a T cell subset sorted from them (not recorded which). CDR3 residues: CASSLQGESTDTQYF. In DNA, the CDR3 is TGTGCCAGCAGCTTGCAGGGGGAAAGCACAGATACGCAGTATTTT.